This is a list of T cell receptor beta chains from one sample in a study of preoperative IRX-2 immunotherapy in early breast cancer. The protocol was immunoSEQ multiplex PCR, while the TCRdb copy is restricted to in-frame clones and leaves out a portion. The repertoire has 30,000 or so clones, 90% of them found once; the top ten carry approximately 9.9%. The specimen was obtained from a patient treated with IRX-2 immunotherapy. These receptors were taken from a human donor with breast cancer. Both conserved end residues are part of each CDR3. Each record gives: CDR3 length, D gene, J gene, V gene, CDR3 DNA, CDR3 protein. D genes are given only for firm matches.

len: 14
d_gene: TRBD2
j_gene: TRBJ2-7
v_gene: TRBV5-4
CDR3nt: TGTGCCAGCAGCCCCGCGGGGGAAATCTACGAGCAGTACTTC
CDR3aa: CASSPAGEIYEQYF

len: 14
d_gene: TRBD1
j_gene: TRBJ1-6
v_gene: TRBV27
CDR3nt: TGTGCCAGCGCACCGGGACAGATAAATTCACCCCTCCACTTT
CDR3aa: CASAPGQINSPLHF

len: 16
d_gene: TRBD1
j_gene: TRBJ1-6
v_gene: TRBV6-5
CDR3nt: TGTGCCAGCAGTTCCCCTCGGACAGGGTATGATTCACCCCTCCACTTT
CDR3aa: CASSSPRTGYDSPLHF

len: 12
d_gene: -
j_gene: TRBJ1-2
v_gene: TRBV5-1
CDR3nt: TGCGCCAGCAGCTTAGGACCCTATGGCTACACCTTC
CDR3aa: CASSLGPYGYTF

len: 11
d_gene: -
j_gene: TRBJ2-5
v_gene: TRBV28
CDR3nt: TGTGCCAGCAGTGAACAAGAGACCCAGTACTTC
CDR3aa: CASSEQETQYF

len: 14
d_gene: -
j_gene: TRBJ2-5
v_gene: TRBV6-1
CDR3nt: TGTGCCAGCAGTGAAAGTCAGGGGCAAGAGACCCAGTACTTC
CDR3aa: CASSESQGQETQYF

len: 15
d_gene: TRBD1
j_gene: TRBJ1-3
v_gene: TRBV5-5
CDR3nt: TGTGCCAGCAGCTCACAGGGGGCTGGGGGAAACACCATATATTTT
CDR3aa: CASSSQGAGGNTIYF

len: 16
d_gene: -
j_gene: TRBJ2-2
v_gene: TRBV7-2
CDR3nt: TGTGCCAGCAGCTTAGCTCCAGGGATGCACACCGGGGAGCTGTTTTTT
CDR3aa: CASSLAPGMHTGELFF

len: 15
d_gene: -
j_gene: TRBJ2-1
v_gene: TRBV4-1
CDR3nt: TGCGCCAGCAGCCAAGTCGAGGGGAGGTACAATGAGCAGTTCTTC
CDR3aa: CASSQVEGRYNEQFF

len: 13
d_gene: TRBD1
j_gene: TRBJ1-5
v_gene: TRBV28
CDR3nt: TGTGCCAGCGGCTACAGGGGAAATCAGCCCCAGCATTTT
CDR3aa: CASGYRGNQPQHF

len: 12
d_gene: TRBD2
j_gene: TRBJ2-7
v_gene: TRBV2
CDR3nt: TGTGCCAGCGCAGAGCGGGACTACGAGCAGTACTTC
CDR3aa: CASAERDYEQYF

len: 17
d_gene: -
j_gene: TRBJ2-6
v_gene: TRBV9
CDR3nt: TGTGCCAGCAGCGCCCAATACAGGGACCCTGGGGCCAACGTCCTGACTTTC
CDR3aa: CASSAQYRDPGANVLTF